The clone carrying this T cell receptor beta chain showed up just a few times. Antigen unknown. Constant-segment primers and 5'RACE yielded cDNA libraries for TCR alpha and TCR beta, each carrying sample barcodes and UMIs. A single record per CDR3 protein comes from TCRdb applying MiXCR to the 5' RACE reads. The sample includes roughly 45,000 distinct CDR3 sequences, 27% of them seen just once. The germline gives CDR1 MGHRA, CDR2 YSYEKL. There are 15 residues in the CDR3. Trimming removed 0 bases from V and 0 bases from J, with 5 bases in between. This entry belongs to a study of T-cell memory formation after mild COVID-19. Broader study findings: Pre-infection memory harbored some responding clones, suggesting cross-reactive memory joined. Day 15 to 85 contracting clones showed balanced CD4/CD8; day 15 to 37 expanders favored CD4+. Mainly in CM and EM were contracting CD4+ clones; CD8+ were in EMRA.

The rearrangement uses TRBV4-1 and TRBJ2-2; D gene ambiguous. The TCR sequence derives from a man aged 18 to 30 who had mild COVID-19 (a few samples of this study predate the infection). Cell type and time point are not known. The sample was PBMCs or a T cell subset sorted from them (not recorded which). The DNA of the CDR3 is TGCGCCAGCAGCCAAGAACTCTCGAACACCGGGGAGCTGTTTTTT. It translates to CASSQELSNTGELFF.